Included here is one TCR beta chain sequence, with context. MiXCR, applied by TCRdb to the 5' RACE reads, yields one record per CDR3 protein. The repertoire holds approximately 600,000 distinct CDR3 sequences, 7.5% to 10% seen once, with around 3.1% in the top ten. The data derive from a study of identical twins. These data were also filed under a second study, of yellow fever vaccine responses in identical twins.

The source of this sequence is a woman younger than 30 in good health. The sample was PBMCs.

The chain's CDR3 is CASSEAGAAPGETQYF. The CDR3 DNA reads as TGTGCCAGCAGTGAAGCGGGGGCCGCCCCCGGTGAGACCCAGTACTTC. The chain couples TRBV28 to TRBJ2-5; 8 bases line up with TRBD2. The J segment lost 5 bases and the V segment lost 5 bases, leaving 13 bases of the junction unmatched. CDR3 length equals 16 residues. Germline lookup yields CDR1 MDHEN and CDR2 SYDVKM.